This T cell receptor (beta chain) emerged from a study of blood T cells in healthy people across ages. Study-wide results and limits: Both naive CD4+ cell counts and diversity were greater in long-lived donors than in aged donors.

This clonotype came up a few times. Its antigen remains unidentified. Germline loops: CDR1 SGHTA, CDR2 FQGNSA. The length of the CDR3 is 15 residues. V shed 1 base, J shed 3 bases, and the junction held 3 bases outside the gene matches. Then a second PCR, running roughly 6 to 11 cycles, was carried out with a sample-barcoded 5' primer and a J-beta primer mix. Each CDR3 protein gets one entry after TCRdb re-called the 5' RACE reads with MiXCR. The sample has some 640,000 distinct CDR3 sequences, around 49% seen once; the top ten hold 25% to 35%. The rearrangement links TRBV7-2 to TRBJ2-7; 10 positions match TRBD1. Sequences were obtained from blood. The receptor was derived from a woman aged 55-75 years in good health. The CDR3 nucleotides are TGTGCCAGCAGCTTAGAGGGGACAGGGGACTACGAGCAGTACTTC. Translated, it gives CASSLEGTGDYEQYF.